This TCR beta chain was identified during a study of T-cell reconstitution after alpha-beta-depleted transplantation in children listed by TCRdb under 2016. With respect to the entire study: Using TCR repertoire profiling, the study quantitatively followed how T-cell immune reconstitution unfolded in children after TCRalphabeta/CD19-depleted allogeneic hematopoietic cell transplantation.

This clonotype was detected only a few times. The clone's antigen remains unknown. A junction end diverges from the germline sequence, so it may reflect a read error. The CDR3 has 14 amino acids, counting the end cysteine and phenylalanine. The kept DNA is CDR3 alone, 42 bases in frame from the first base. The germline V gene provides CDR1 SGHVT and CDR2 SQSDAQ. The paper's findings and limits, for the study overall: About two months after transplant, the apparently early recovery of alphabetaT-cell counts reportedly depended on just several hundred clones that had expanded rapidly and came from non-depleted graft cells. In some patients, the high TCRbeta diversity seen at day 60 was put down to recipient T cells and intrathymic progenitors that had survived conditioning. Over subsequent months, a decline in hyperexpanded clone frequencies was noted, and after one year, T-cell counts and TCRbeta diversity were mostly ascribed to newly produced T cells.

The sample's treatment or condition, from its label and the paper: allogeneic hematopoietic cell transplantation with graft depleted of TCRalphabeta T cells and CD19 B cells. Transplant recipients were children who received TCRalphabeta/CD19-depleted allogeneic hematopoietic cell grafts. Library preparation employed PCR. The sample was run on an Illumina HiSeq 2500. TCR library preparation used molecular barcoding, with unique molecular identifiers applied to normalize quantification of the TCRbeta repertoire. TCRdb reworked the public reads: Q25 trimming with fastp, MiXCR clone assembly, productive beta chains retained. Rows with one shared CDR3 protein collapse into an entry with the most common genes and DNA. The sample has roughly 310,000 distinct CDR3 sequences on record, 23% of them singletons. The ten largest clones take up around 9.9% of the sample.

Recombination connected TRBV7-4 to TRBJ2-7; TRBD2 aligns with 12 central bases. The material sequenced was PBMCs, mostly from graft donor cells, taken 180 days after TCRalphabeta/CD19-depleted stem cell transplant. This TCR was recovered from a male patient under 18 who had a stem cell transplant for acute lymphoblastic leukemia, so the T cells may come from the graft donor. DNA sequence: TGTGCCAGCAGCCTAGCGGGAGGGTTTTCCGAGCAGTACTTC. Translated, it gives CASSLAGGFSEQYF. Extended through the reference TRBV7-4 and TRBJ2-7 proteins, this CDR3 yields the full variable domain: GAGVSQSPRYKVAKRGRDVALRCDSISGHVTLYWYRQTLGQGSEVLTYSQSDAQRDKSGRPSGRFSAERPERSVSTLKIQRTEQGDSAVYLCASSLAGGFSEQYFGPGTRLTVT.